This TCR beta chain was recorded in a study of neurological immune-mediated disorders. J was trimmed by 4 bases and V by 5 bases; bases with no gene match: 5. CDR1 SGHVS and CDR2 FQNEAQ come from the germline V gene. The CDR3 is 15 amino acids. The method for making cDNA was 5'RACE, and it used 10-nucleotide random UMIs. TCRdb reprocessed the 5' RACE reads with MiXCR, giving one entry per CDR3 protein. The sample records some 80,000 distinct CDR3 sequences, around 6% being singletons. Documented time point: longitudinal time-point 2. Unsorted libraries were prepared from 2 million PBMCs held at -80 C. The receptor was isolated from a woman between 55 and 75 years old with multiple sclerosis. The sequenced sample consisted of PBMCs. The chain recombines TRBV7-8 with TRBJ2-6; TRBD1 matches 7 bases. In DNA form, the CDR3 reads TGTGCCAGCAGCCGACAGGGAAACGGGGCCAACGTCCTGACTTTC. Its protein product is CASSRQGNGANVLTF.